The T cell receptor beta chain described here comes from a study of beta chain features in type 1 diabetes. Remarks on this clone: Its antigen is currently unknown.

One heparinised draw of blood, averaging roughly 0.12 L, came from each donor. Study observations and caveats: Moderately but significantly shorter TCRB CDR3s were found in Type 1 diabetes patients in all four CD4+ subsets. In the patient group, naive, central memory and Treg TCRB repertoires seemed more alike than in the healthy donor group.

Germline V gives CDR1 MNHNY, CDR2 SVGAGI (reference sequence). The CDR3 loop spans 15 amino acids. The junction had 6 bases not matched to a gene; V was cut back by 4 bases and J by 5 bases. The study reverse transcribed the entire isolated RNA, so it sequenced expressed TCRB transcripts. Measured with immunoSEQ multiplex PCR; TCRdb has only the in-frame clones, and not every one. The profile shows approximately 70,000 clones, roughly 50% of them singletons. The rearrangement joins TRBV6-6 to TRBJ2-2, with 8 bases matching TRBD2. The sequencing sample was made of central memory CD4+ T cells from blood. The sequence derives from a young man with type 1 diabetes. The CDR3 loop reads CASSFGLAGTGELFF. CDR3 sequence (DNA): TGTGCCAGCAGTTTCGGACTAGCTGGGACCGGGGAGCTGTTTTTT.